The entry that follows covers one T cell receptor (beta chain) sequence. Its matching antigen is unknown. Produced via immunoSEQ multiplex PCR; TCRdb's table is partial and in-frame only. The sample records fewer than 80,000 clones, 87% being singletons. This specimen belongs to a study of OX40 agonist ivuxolimab in advanced cancers. About the study: Three patients showed partial responses: one hepatocellular carcinoma and two cutaneous melanoma cases. Study-wide findings and caveats: Expanded clones were, on average, more numerous in CD8+ T cells than in CD4+. Among expanded peripheral T cells, antigen specificity went undetermined.

The TCR sequence derives from an adult with an advanced solid tumor such as melanoma, head and neck, liver or kidney cancer. The source was CD4+ or CD8+ T cells sorted from blood, collected in a trial of the OX40 agonist ivuxolimab.

CDR3 protein: CASSFSGGYAEAFF. The CDR3 coding sequence is TGTGCCAGCAGCTTTTCGGGGGGTTACGCTGAAGCTTTCTTT. The chain is built from TRBV7-9 and TRBJ1-1; a weak D match, TRBD1 (5 bases). This CDR3 comprises 14 residues. V lost 3 bases and J 6 bases, leaving 14 bases between the germline ends. Germline values: CDR1 SEHNR, CDR2 FQNEAQ (reference sequence).